One sample yielded the 3 T cell receptor beta chains listed below, sequenced in a study of Graves' ophthalmopathy and Graves' hyperthyroidism. TCR beta CDR3 amplification used RNA transcripts. RT-PCR with HTBI primers came first, then second-round multiplex PCR. TCRdb itself ran the multiplex PCR reads through MiXCR, one entry per CDR3 protein. The profile shows about 370,000 distinct CDR3 sequences, about 16% of them singletons. The sample consisted of peripheral blood. These receptors all come from a young woman with Graves' ophthalmopathy.

This clonotype was seen repeatedly, ten times or more. V usage is TRBV20-1 and J usage is TRBJ2-7, with D tentatively TRBD2 (5 bases). CDR1 and CDR2 (germline): DFQATT, SNEGSKA (reference sequence). The V gene lost 3 bases and the J gene lost 3 bases, with 15 bases spanning the gap. The CDR3 spans 14 residues. CDR3: CSARSTRVVYEQYF. CDR3 nucleotides: TGCAGTGCTAGGTCTACTAGGGTCGTCTACGAGCAGTACTTC.

This clonotype has a count of ten or more. V is TRBV6-1 and J is TRBJ1-1, with a tentative D call TRBD1 (6 bases). The germline CDR1 and CDR2 sequences are MNHNS and SASEGT. The CDR3 has 11 amino acids. V was trimmed by 6 bases and J by 6 bases, leaving 8 bases between them. This CDR3 is CASREGAEAFF. In nucleotides, the CDR3 is TGTGCCAGCAGAGAGGGGGCTGAAGCTTTCTTT.

This clonotype was picked up many times. The V call is TRBV18, the J call TRBJ1-1; TRBD1 aligns across 8 bases. Germline trimming cut 1 base from V and 0 bases from J; bases unmatched to any gene: 13. The CDR3 spans 19 residues. CDR1 is KGHSH, CDR2 LQKENI, per germline. CDR3 in amino acids: CASSPLLGTGIIMNTEAFF. In DNA, the CDR3 is TGTGCCAGCTCACCACTACTCGGGACAGGAATTATCATGAACACTGAAGCTTTCTTT.